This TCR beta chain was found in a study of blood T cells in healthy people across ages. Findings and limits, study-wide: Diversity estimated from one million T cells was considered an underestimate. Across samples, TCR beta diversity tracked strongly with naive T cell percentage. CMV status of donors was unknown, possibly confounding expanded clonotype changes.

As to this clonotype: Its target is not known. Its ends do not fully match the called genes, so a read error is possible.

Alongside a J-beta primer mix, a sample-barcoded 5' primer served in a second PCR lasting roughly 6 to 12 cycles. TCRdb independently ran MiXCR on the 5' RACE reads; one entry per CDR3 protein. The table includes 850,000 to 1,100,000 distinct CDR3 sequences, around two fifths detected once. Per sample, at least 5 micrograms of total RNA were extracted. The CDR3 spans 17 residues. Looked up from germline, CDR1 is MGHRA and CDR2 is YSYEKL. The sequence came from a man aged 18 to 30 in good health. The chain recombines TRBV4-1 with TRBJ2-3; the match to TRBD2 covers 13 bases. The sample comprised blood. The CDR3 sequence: CTSSQDFGTSGADTQYF. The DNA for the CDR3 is TGCACCAGCAGCCAAGATTTCGGGACTAGCGGGGCAGATACGCAGTATTTT.